This T cell receptor beta chain was sequenced for a study of vaccination effects on CD4 cells after COVID-19. Remarks on this clone: What it binds is not known.

TCRdb's copy holds only in-frame clones and misses some; the assay was immunoSEQ multiplex PCR. The data hold 30,000 to 45,000 clones, with around two thirds observed a single time. Before sequencing took place, the ViraFEST assay used viral peptide pools to expand antigen-specific CD4+ T cells. Following culture for around 10 days, CD4+ T cells were isolated. Between March and December 2020, the person had a SARS-CoV-2 infection that PCR confirmed. This CDR3 has 17 amino acids. Trimming shortened V by 2 bases and J by 2 bases, and 19 bases separated the two germline ends. This material consisted of CD4+ T cells from PBMCs cultured with HCoV-NL63 spike peptides, taken before COVID-19 vaccination. J is TRBJ2-7 and V is TRBV23-1, with D possibly TRBD1 on 6 matching bases. TRBV23-1 has ORF status, its function being uncertain. The TCR comes from a human donor who had a prior SARS-CoV-2 infection. The DNA of the CDR3 is TGCGCCAGCAGTCAAAGCTCGGGCAGGGGTGCGGCCTACGAGCAGTACTTC. Encoded protein: CASSQSSGRGAAYEQYF.